The text below deals with one TCR beta chain. The assay was immunoSEQ multiplex PCR, and TCRdb's table has in-frame clones only and misses some. Of about 130,000 clones in the sample, more than 70% were seen once. These data are taken from a study of T cell responses to AZD1222 COVID-19 vaccine. This CDR3 contains 13 residues. Germline V gives CDR1 SGHNT, CDR2 YENEEA. Trimming shortened V by 5 bases and J by 3 bases, and 9 bases separated the two germline ends. The chain uses TRBV11-3 and TRBJ2-3, with D perhaps matching TRBD1 (5 bases). The material was peripheral blood, obtained on day 0 of AZD1222 vaccination. This clonotype was sampled from an adult in good health. The CDR3 nucleotides are TGTGCCAGCAGCCAGGGCGTGACAGATACGCAGTATTTT. Protein product: CASSQGVTDTQYF.